The 9 T cell receptor beta chains below were found in one sample sequenced in a study of T cells in Graves' hyperthyroidism and ophthalmopathy. The source material, RNA transcripts, was used to amplify TCR beta CDR3 regions. With the HTBI primer set, the TCR CDR3 went through a first round of RT-PCR. One entry per CDR3 protein results from TCRdb running MiXCR on the multiplex PCR reads. The sample holds around 250,000 distinct CDR3 sequences; around 25% are singletons and the top ten take about a third. The material sequenced was blood. The receptors stem from a woman between 35 and 50 years old with Graves' ophthalmopathy.

The gene calls are TRBV5-1 and TRBJ2-7; a possible D gene is TRBD1 (6 bases). CDR1 is SGHRS, CDR2 YFSETQ, per germline. Trimming left V 4 bases short and J 4 bases short, with 15 bases between. The CDR3 totals 14 residues. For the CDR3, the DNA is TGCGCCAGCAGCAGGGCCGGGACACTTTACGAGCAGTACTTC. Translating gives CASSRAGTLYEQYF.

This clonotype was recorded once. The V call is TRBV11-2, the J call TRBJ2-2; no reliable D call. V was trimmed by 7 bases and J by 6 bases, leaving 9 bases between them. Germline V gene data show CDR1 as SGHAT and CDR2 as FQNNGV. The CDR3 runs to 12 residues. CDR3 nucleotide sequence: TGTGCCAGCACCTTGGTGGCCGGGGAGCTGTTTTTT. This sequence encodes CASTLVAGELFF.

This chain uses TRBV12-5 with TRBJ1-1, with 10 bases identical to TRBD1. Per the germline V gene, CDR1 is LGHNT and CDR2 is FRNRAP. CDR3 size: 14 residues. Trimming took 5 bases from V and 6 from J; bases not matched to a gene: 6. Here the CDR3 reads CASGRQGARAEAFF. The CDR3 nucleotides read TGTGCTAGTGGTAGACAGGGGGCGAGGGCTGAAGCTTTCTTT.

This clonotype was picked up many times. The rearrangement links TRBV19 to TRBJ1-1; D not certain. The CDR3 spans 13 residues. The V end was cut by 7 bases, the J end by 7 bases, with 16 bases between. CDR1 LNHDA and CDR2 SQIVND come from the germline V gene (reference sequence). The CDR3 is CASNPGNSFEAFF. CDR3 DNA: TGTGCCAGTAACCCCGGGAACAGTTTTGAAGCTTTCTTT.

V gene TRBV28 combines with J gene TRBJ1-2, with a weak D call TRBD1 (5 bases). Germline values: CDR1 MDHEN, CDR2 SYDVKM. V was shortened by 6 bases and J by 6 bases, with 14 bases between the two germline ends. This CDR3 has 13 amino acids. CDR3 DNA sequence: TGTGCCAGCAGCGTCGGGACGGTAGATGGCTACACCTTC. It codes for CASSVGTVDGYTF.

The chain couples TRBV7-8 to TRBJ2-4; 8 nucleotides line up with TRBD1. The V gene's germline CDR1 is SGHVS and CDR2 FQNEAQ. Trimming took 5 bases from V and 0 from J; bases not matched to a gene: 6. The CDR3 extends over 16 amino acids. The chain's CDR3 is CASSPQGVLAKNIQYF. The CDR3 DNA sequence: TGTGCCAGCAGCCCACAGGGGGTTTTAGCCAAAAACATTCAGTACTTC.

In its sample, this clonotype was seen many times. The rearrangement joins TRBV28 to TRBJ1-5, with TRBD1 as a possible D gene (6 bases). The CDR3 totals 15 residues. The germline V gene encodes CDR1 MDHEN and CDR2 SYDVKM. The V end lost 6 bases, the J end lost 0 bases, and 12 bases lay between the germline ends. The CDR3 DNA sequence: TGTGCCAGCAGGGCTAAACAGGGTAGCAATCAGCCCCAGCATTTT. As protein: CASRAKQGSNQPQHF. Full variable domain (rest looked up from reference TRBV28 and TRBJ1-5): DVKVTQSSRYLVKRTGEKVFLECVQDMDHENMFWYRQDPGLGLRLIYFSYDVKMKEKGDIPEGYSVSREKKERFSLILESASTNQTSMYLCASRAKQGSNQPQHFGDGTRLSIL.

This clonotype turned up a few times. The CDR3 DNA reads TGTGCCAGCAAACTAGGGACACTTACCTACGAGCAGTACTTC. This codes for CASKLGTLTYEQYF. This chain joins TRBV6-1 and TRBJ2-7; TRBD1 might be the D (6 bases). The V gene lost 7 bases and the J gene lost 2 bases, with 15 bases spanning the gap. The CDR3 runs to 14 residues. The germline V gene has CDR1 MNHNS and CDR2 SASEGT.

The sample holds many counts of this clonotype. The CDR3 loop is CASSLGGTGQEQYF. In DNA, the CDR3 is TGTGCCAGCAGTTTAGGCGGGACAGGGCAAGAGCAGTACTTC. The genes are TRBV27 and TRBJ2-7; TRBD1 matches 9 bases. This CDR3 is built from 14 residues. The germline V gene encodes CDR1 MNHEY and CDR2 SMNVEV (reference sequence). Trimming removed 2 bases from V and 7 bases from J; junction bases left unmatched: 6.